This is a list of T cell receptor beta chains from one sample in a study of cytomegalovirus exposure and HLA in healthy donors. The assay was immunoSEQ multiplex PCR, and TCRdb's table has in-frame clones only and misses some. There are roughly 44,000 clones in the sample; over 75% occur only once, and 2.5% to 3.5% lies in the top ten. Sequencing used PBMCs. The receptors come from a man over 45 in good health and CMV-seronegative. CDR3s include the opening cysteine and the closing phenylalanine or tryptophan. A D gene is named only where the DNA matches it firmly. Expanded clones are given a class, and other clones once, few, many or no size at all.

v_gene	len	j_gene	d_gene	abundance	CDR3aa	CDR3nt
TRBV4-1	14	TRBJ2-7	-	-	CASSQGQLSYEQYF	TGCGCCAGCAGCCAAGGACAGCTCTCCTACGAGCAGTACTTC
TRBV7-2	14	TRBJ2-1	-	-	CASSISLQGDEQFF	TGTGCCAGCAGCATATCTCTACAGGGAGATGAGCAGTTCTTC
TRBV7-9	14	TRBJ1-6	-	few	CASSFAGSYSPLHF	TGTGCCAGCAGCTTTGCAGGGTCTTATTCACCCCTCCACTTT
TRBV7-2	16	TRBJ2-3	-	-	CASSSTWRRGSDTQYF	TGTGCCAGCAGCTCTACCTGGCGGAGGGGCTCGGATACGCAGTATTTT
TRBV5-6	13	TRBJ1-2	-	once	CASSLQGDYGYTF	TGTGCCAGCAGCTTACAGGGAGACTATGGCTACACCTTC
TRBV5-1	13	TRBJ1-2	-	-	CASSLDTVLGYTF	TGCGCCAGCAGCTTGGATACAGTCTTGGGTTACACCTTC
TRBV27	13	TRBJ1-1	-	-	CASSFYGFTEAFF	TGTGCCAGCAGTTTTTACGGGTTCACTGAAGCTTTCTTT
TRBV18	12	TRBJ1-6	-	-	CASSQQNSPLHF	TGTGCCAGCTCACAACAAAATTCACCCCTCCACTTT
TRBV6-4	15	TRBJ2-3	TRBD2	few	CASSSSGGPIDTQYF	TGTGCCAGCAGTAGTTCGGGAGGGCCGATAGATACGCAGTATTTT
TRBV5-4	13	TRBJ2-3	TRBD1	-	CASKQGAADTQYF	TGTGCCAGCAAGCAGGGGGCCGCAGATACGCAGTATTTT
TRBV7-3	14	TRBJ2-2	-	few	CASSLQGNTGELFF	TGTGCCAGCAGCTTACAGGGGAACACCGGGGAGCTGTTTTTT
TRBV6-4	15	TRBJ1-5	TRBD1	-	CASSPGTGNNQPQHF	TGTGCCAGCAGTCCCGGGACAGGGAACAATCAGCCCCAGCATTTT
TRBV7-2	16	TRBJ2-1	-	-	CASSWGAGAGGDEQFF	TGTGCCAGCAGCTGGGGGGCGGGGGCTGGTGGGGATGAGCAGTTCTTC
TRBV2	12	TRBJ1-4	-	-	CVSDTTGEKLFF	TGTGTCAGCGATACGACAGGTGAAAAACTGTTTTTT
TRBV7-2	13	TRBJ2-1	-	-	CASSSHPRDEQFF	TGTGCCAGCAGCTCCCACCCGAGGGATGAGCAGTTCTTC
TRBV28	15	TRBJ2-7	TRBD2	-	CASSLISAGDYEQYF	TGTGCCAGCAGTTTAATCAGTGCGGGAGACTACGAGCAGTACTTC
TRBV28	13	TRBJ2-7	TRBD2	-	CASRGTSGYEQYF	TGTGCCAGCAGGGGGACTAGCGGCTACGAGCAGTACTTC
TRBV21-1	17	TRBJ2-2	-	-	CASSHGGGQGRAGELFF	TGTGCCAGCAGCCATGGGGGGGGACAGGGGAGGGCCGGGGAGCTGTTTTTT
TRBV7-8	17	TRBJ2-2	TRBD2	-	CASSLARFLAATGELFF	TGTGCCAGCAGCTTAGCGCGGTTTCTAGCGGCCACCGGGGAGCTGTTTTTT
TRBV18	14	TRBJ1-6	-	-	CASSGGSYNSPLHF	TGTGCCAGCTCAGGAGGGTCCTATAATTCACCCCTCCACTTT
TRBV7-6	14	TRBJ2-5	-	-	CASKGEGPPETQYF	TGTGCCAGCAAGGGGGAGGGCCCTCCGGAGACCCAGTACTTC
TRBV5-6	13	TRBJ2-1	-	-	CASSLVDLDEQFF	TGTGCCAGCAGCTTGGTAGATCTGGATGAGCAGTTCTTC
TRBV28	16	TRBJ2-3	TRBD2	-	CASSLELAGFSDTQYF	TGTGCCAGCAGTTTGGAGCTAGCGGGATTCTCAGATACGCAGTATTTT
TRBV15	17	TRBJ1-5	-	-	CATSSLQGGGSNQPQHF	TGTGCCACCAGCAGCCTACAAGGGGGTGGGAGCAATCAGCCCCAGCATTTT
TRBV6-5	15	TRBJ2-7	TRBD2	-	CASSYDSGRGYEQYF	TGTGCCAGCAGTTACGATAGCGGGAGGGGGTACGAGCAGTACTTC
TRBV11-3	16	TRBJ2-2	-	-	CASSLFVGANTGELFF	TGTGCCAGCAGCTTATTTGTCGGGGCGAACACCGGGGAGCTGTTTTTT
TRBV6-1	14	TRBJ2-7	-	-	CASSGRGSSYEQYF	TGTGCCAGCAGTGGCCGGGGGAGCTCCTACGAGCAGTACTTC
TRBV29-1	14	TRBJ2-7	-	few	CSVAGTQSSYEQYF	TGCAGCGTAGCCGGGACTCAAAGCTCCTACGAGCAGTACTTC
TRBV9	15	TRBJ2-5	TRBD2	-	CASSEGSGVQETQYF	TGTGCCAGCAGCGAGGGTAGCGGGGTCCAAGAGACCCAGTACTTC
TRBV19	15	TRBJ1-5	-	-	CASSMRGMGNQPQHF	TGTGCCAGTAGTATGCGGGGCATGGGCAATCAGCCCCAGCATTTT
TRBV7-2	13	TRBJ1-1	TRBD1	-	CASSQQGAAEAFF	TGTGCCAGCAGTCAACAGGGGGCGGCTGAAGCTTTCTTT
TRBV7-2	16	TRBJ2-2	TRBD2	-	CASSTSGRANTGELFF	TGTGCCAGCAGCACTAGCGGGAGGGCGAACACCGGGGAGCTGTTTTTT
TRBV19	16	TRBJ2-1	-	-	CASSMGTGFFLNEQFF	TGTGCCAGTAGTATGGGCACGGGGTTTTTTTTGAATGAGCAGTTCTTC
TRBV5-1	18	TRBJ2-7	-	-	CASSLSREALRGRDEQYF	TGCGCCAGCAGCCTTTCTAGGGAGGCCTTGCGGGGGCGTGACGAGCAGTACTTC
TRBV19	15	TRBJ1-5	-	-	CASARTETSNQPQHF	TGTGCCAGTGCAAGGACAGAAACTTCTAATCAGCCCCAGCATTTT
TRBV7-3	17	TRBJ2-2	TRBD1	-	CASSLGVERGRSGELFF	TGTGCCAGCAGTCTAGGGGTAGAGAGGGGGCGTTCCGGGGAGCTGTTTTTT
TRBV28	14	TRBJ2-5	TRBD1	-	CASSFRDRQETQYF	TGTGCCAGCAGTTTCCGGGACAGACAAGAGACCCAGTACTTC
TRBV5-4	17	TRBJ2-5	-	-	CASSLSVGRAVQETQYF	TGTGCCAGCAGCTTGAGCGTTGGGCGGGCGGTTCAAGAGACCCAGTACTTC
TRBV9	15	TRBJ1-3	-	-	CASSATGDSGNTIYF	TGTGCCAGCAGCGCAACGGGGGACTCTGGAAACACCATATATTTT
TRBV30	15	TRBJ2-2	TRBD1	-	CAWTPGQVFGGELFF	TGTGCCTGGACTCCCGGACAGGTTTTTGGCGGGGAGCTGTTTTTT
TRBV21-1	15	TRBJ1-1	-	-	CASSPWGGDRTEAFF	TGTGCCAGCAGCCCGTGGGGGGGGGACAGGACTGAAGCTTTCTTT
TRBV5-4	15	TRBJ2-5	TRBD1	-	CASSSGQGKTETQYF	TGTGCCAGCAGCTCCGGACAGGGGAAAACAGAGACCCAGTACTTC
TRBV19	16	TRBJ1-2	TRBD1	-	CASDRTGSFGNYGYTF	TGTGCCAGCGACCGGACAGGGTCCTTTGGTAACTATGGCTACACCTTC
TRBV15	15	TRBJ1-3	TRBD1	once	CATSRTGGGGNTIYF	TGTGCCACCAGCAGGACAGGGGGTGGCGGAAACACCATATATTTT
TRBV7-2	14	TRBJ2-7	-	-	CASSSDRFSYEQYF	TGTGCCAGCAGCTCCGACAGGTTCTCCTACGAGCAGTACTTC
TRBV9	15	TRBJ2-1	TRBD2	once	CASSPTSASYNEQFF	TGTGCCAGCAGTCCGACTAGCGCCTCCTACAATGAGCAGTTCTTC